The text below deals with one T cell receptor beta chain. The data were obtained in a study of blood T cell repertoires in COVID-19. Overall study context: From the United States, Italy and Spain came samples of acute and convalescent COVID-19. Sources were T cells, B-cell-depleted T cells, or PBMCs; the material itself was cDNA or gDNA.

Seattle enrolled patients during active infection and tracked them longitudinally. The table came from immunoSEQ multiplex PCR; TCRdb's copy has only in-frame clones and leaves some out. The sample yields 60,000 to 80,000 clones, around 91% seen once. This clonotype originated in a woman aged 60-70 years with COVID-19, enrolled during active disease. The sequencing sample was made of peripheral blood.

The CDR3, as DNA: TGCGCCAGCAGCTTGCGGGTTTCTAACTATGGCTACACCTTC. Amino acids: CASSLRVSNYGYTF. The J gene is TRBJ1-2, the V gene TRBV5-1, with D unresolved. From germline, CDR1 is SGHRS and CDR2 YFSETQ. The CDR3 contains 14 residues. Trimming took off 1 base at V and 0 bases at J, with 7 bases between the two ends.